This T cell receptor (beta chain) was retrieved from a study of metastatic and nonmetastatic thyroid tumors (TCRdb year 2020). Regarding the research as a whole: The researchers compared repertoires between peripheral blood samples and tumor or nodule tissue samples from patients with malignant or benign thyroid disease. What the study reported, not specific to this receptor: In both blood and tumor samples, TCR beta diversity was reported to be significantly higher in malignant tumors than in benign nodules.

No patient had received any treatment before thyroid surgery. The study retrospectively analysed patient clinical samples collected from about 2012 to 2018 using T-cell receptor beta sequencing. Via the germline V gene, CDR1 is SGHVS and CDR2 FQNEAQ. Cut back by 5 bases and 5 bases, the V and J ends lie 15 bases apart. The CDR3 starts with the cysteine, ends with the phenylalanine, and has 14 residues. The retained sequence is limited to the CDR3, 42 bases, with the frame set at the first base. Receptor libraries were prepared by PCR. TCRdb shows the sequencer as Illumina HiSeq 4000. High-throughput sequencing was used to profile the CDR3 region of the TCR beta-chain in every patient. For the original study's pipeline: CDR3 differences across clinicopathological groups were used to build a classifier for discriminating distant-metastatic papillary thyroid cancer patients. Repertoire diversity was assessed with the Shannon index, and tumor-blood repertoire similarity with the Morisita-Horn index. TCRdb cleaned the public reads at Q25 with fastp, built clones with MiXCR and kept in-frame beta chains. The V and J calls here are based on TCRdb, not the publication. Across this sample there are about 27,000 clones, with roughly 24% seen only once. Over 5% of the sample rests with the top ten.

Note on this clone: This clone's antigen is unknown. Per-nucleotide qualities are absent, and no much larger clonotype sits a single base away.

Sample: blood. The source of this sequence is a female donor with papillary thyroid cancer or a benign thyroid nodule (not recorded which). Some clones in this sample may be carry-over from other donors' samples. The rearranged chain carries TRBV7-8 and TRBJ1-1; a tentative D call is TRBD1 (5 bases match). Here is the DNA: TGTGCCAGCAGCCGGACGGGGGACGATACTGAAGCTTTCTTT. Its translation reads: CASSRTGDDTEAFF.